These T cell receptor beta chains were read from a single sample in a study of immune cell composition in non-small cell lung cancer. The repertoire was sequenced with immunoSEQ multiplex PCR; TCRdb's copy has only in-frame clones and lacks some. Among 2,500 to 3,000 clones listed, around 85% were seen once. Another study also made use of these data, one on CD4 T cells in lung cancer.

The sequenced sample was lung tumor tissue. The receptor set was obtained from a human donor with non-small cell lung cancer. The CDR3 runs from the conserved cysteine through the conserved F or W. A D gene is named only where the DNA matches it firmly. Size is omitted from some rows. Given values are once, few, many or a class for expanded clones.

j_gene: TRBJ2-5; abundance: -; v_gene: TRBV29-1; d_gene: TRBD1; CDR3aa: CSVQQGIASGTQYF; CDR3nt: TGCAGCGTACAACAGGGGATCGCGTCGGGGACCCAGTACTTC
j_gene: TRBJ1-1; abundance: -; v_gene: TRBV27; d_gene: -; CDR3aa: CASSPLVGNTEAFF; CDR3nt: TGTGCCAGCAGTCCCCTTGTCGGGAACACTGAAGCTTTCTTT
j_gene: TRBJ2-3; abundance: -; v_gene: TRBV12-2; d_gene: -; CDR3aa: CASRLVLRDTQYF; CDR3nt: TGTGCAAGTCGCTTAGTGTTGAGAGATACGCAGTATTTT
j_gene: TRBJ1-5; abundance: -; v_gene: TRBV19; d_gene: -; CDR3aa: CATTPTGFYNQPQHF; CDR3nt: TGTGCCACGACTCCGACAGGTTTCTACAATCAGCCCCAGCATTTT
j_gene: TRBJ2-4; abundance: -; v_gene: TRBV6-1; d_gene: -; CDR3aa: CASSSRQGRDIQYF; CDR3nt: TGTGCCAGCAGTTCGCGACAGGGGAGGGACATTCAGTACTTC
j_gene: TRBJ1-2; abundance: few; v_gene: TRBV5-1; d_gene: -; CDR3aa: CASSPGTNYGYTF; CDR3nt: TGCGCCAGCAGCCCCGGGACAAACTATGGCTACACCTTC
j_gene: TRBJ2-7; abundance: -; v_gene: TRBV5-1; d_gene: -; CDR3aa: CASSVRWGVYYEQYF; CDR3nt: TGCGCCAGCAGCGTCCGGTGGGGCGTCTACTACGAGCAGTACTTC
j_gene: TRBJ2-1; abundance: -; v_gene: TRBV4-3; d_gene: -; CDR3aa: CASSQKLADEQFF; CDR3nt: TGCGCCAGCAGCCAGAAACTAGCTGATGAGCAGTTCTTC
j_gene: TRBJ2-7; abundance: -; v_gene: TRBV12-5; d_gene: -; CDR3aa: CASALDSTYEQYF; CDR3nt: TGTGCTAGTGCCCTCGACAGCACCTACGAGCAGTACTTC
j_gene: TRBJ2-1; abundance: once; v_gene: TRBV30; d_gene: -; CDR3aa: CAWQIRDSTRRQFF; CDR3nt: TGTGCCTGGCAAATCCGGGACTCGACCCGACGGCAGTTCTTC
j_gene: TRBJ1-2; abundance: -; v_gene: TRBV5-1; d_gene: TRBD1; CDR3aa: CASSDWTGGGYTF; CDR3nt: TGCGCCAGCAGCGACTGGACAGGGGGTGGCTACACCTTC
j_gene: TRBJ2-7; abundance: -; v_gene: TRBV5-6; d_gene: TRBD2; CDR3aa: CASNPRGLATSYEQYF; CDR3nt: TGTGCCAGCAATCCGAGGGGACTAGCAACCTCCTACGAGCAGTACTTC
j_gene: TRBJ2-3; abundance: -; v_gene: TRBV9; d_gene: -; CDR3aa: CASSVGGRGTDTQYF; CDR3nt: TGTGCCAGCAGCGTAGGGGGGAGGGGGACAGATACGCAGTATTTT
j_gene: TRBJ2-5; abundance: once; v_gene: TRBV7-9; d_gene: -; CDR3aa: CASSPHWTAQETQYF; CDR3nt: TGTGCCAGCAGCCCACATTGGACAGCCCAAGAGACCCAGTACTTC
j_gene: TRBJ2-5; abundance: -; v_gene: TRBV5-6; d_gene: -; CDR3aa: CASSLVARETQYF; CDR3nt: TGTGCCAGCAGCTTGGTTGCCAGAGAGACCCAGTACTTC
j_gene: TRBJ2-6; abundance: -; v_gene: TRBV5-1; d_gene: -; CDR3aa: CASSVDRANVLTF; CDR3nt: TGCGCCAGCAGCGTGGACAGGGCCAACGTCCTGACTTTC